This TCR beta chain was retrieved from a study of blood T cell repertoires in COVID-19. About the study: Sites across the United States, Italy and Spain contributed samples from acute and convalescent COVID-19.

Original methodology: How many nucleated cells were present was estimated from reference gene primer amplification. The data were produced by immunoSEQ multiplex PCR, yet TCRdb's version contains in-frame clones alone and is incomplete. The V and J calls and clone size are taken from that table; D and trimming were inferred from the DNA. The repertoire holds approximately 75,000 clones, with around nine tenths as singletons. The sequenced sample was peripheral blood. The TCR originated in an elderly man with COVID-19, enrolled during active disease.

As DNA, the CDR3 is TGTGCCAGCGGCCGCACAGGGGTCAGCGCAGATACGCAGTATTTT. This codes for CASGRTGVSADTQYF. This sequence joins TRBV7-8 and TRBJ2-3; 7 positions agree with TRBD1. Unmatched junction bases numbered 12, after V lost 8 bases and J lost 4 bases. The CDR3 covers 15 residues. In germline, CDR1 is SGHVS, CDR2 FQNEAQ.